This T cell receptor beta chain originates from a study of cytomegalovirus exposure and HLA in healthy donors. Study-wide points: As a later analysis showed, a missense DCLRE1C variant was linked to trimming of TCR beta V- and J-genes.

In germline, CDR1 is ENHRY, CDR2 SYGVKD. J gave up 7 bases and V 4 bases, and 10 bases lay outside the gene matches. The CDR3 covers 17 residues. As regards this clone: Its antigen is not known.

Primers included in the PCR were 60 Vbeta and 13 Jbeta primers. Data came from immunoSEQ multiplex PCR; TCRdb stores just in-frame clones and leaves some out. The sample data list roughly 100,000 clones. This chain uses TRBV10-3 with TRBJ2-2; 12 bases are a match to TRBD2. Sequencing was carried out using PBMCs. The sequence came from a middle-aged man in good health and CMV-seronegative. CDR3 nucleotide sequence: TGTGCCATCAGTGCGCTTGAACTAGCGGGAGGTAACGGGGAGCTGTTTTTT. It translates to CAISALELAGGNGELFF.